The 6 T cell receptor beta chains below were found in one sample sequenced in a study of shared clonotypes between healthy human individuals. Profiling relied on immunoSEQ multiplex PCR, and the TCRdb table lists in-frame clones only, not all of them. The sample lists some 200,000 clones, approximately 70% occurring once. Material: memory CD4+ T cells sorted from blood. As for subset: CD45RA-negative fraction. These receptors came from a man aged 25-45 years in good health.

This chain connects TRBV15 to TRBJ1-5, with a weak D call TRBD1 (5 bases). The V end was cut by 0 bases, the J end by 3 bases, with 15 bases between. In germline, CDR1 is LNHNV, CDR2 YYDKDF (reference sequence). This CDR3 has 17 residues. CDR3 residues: CATSRDGGRSDNQPQHF. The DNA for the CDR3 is TGTGCCACCAGCAGAGACGGGGGGAGGTCAGACAATCAGCCCCAGCATTTT.

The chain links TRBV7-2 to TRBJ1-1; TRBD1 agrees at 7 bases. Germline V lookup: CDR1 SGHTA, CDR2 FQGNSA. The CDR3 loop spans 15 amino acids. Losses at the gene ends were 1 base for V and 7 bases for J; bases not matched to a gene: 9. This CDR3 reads CASSLEGDRHDEAFF. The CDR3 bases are TGTGCCAGCAGCTTAGAGGGGGACAGACATGATGAAGCTTTCTTT.

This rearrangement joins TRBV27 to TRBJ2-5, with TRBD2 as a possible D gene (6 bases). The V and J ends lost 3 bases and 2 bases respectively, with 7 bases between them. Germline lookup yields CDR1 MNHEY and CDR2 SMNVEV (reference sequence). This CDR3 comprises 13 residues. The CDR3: CASSFAGQETQYF. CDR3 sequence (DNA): TGTGCCAGCAGTTTCGCGGGGCAAGAGACCCAGTACTTC.

Written as DNA, the CDR3 is TGTGCCAGTAGTAGAGCGTTAGACTACACCTTC. Translation: CASSRALDYTF. The V gene is TRBV19, the J gene TRBJ1-2, with unresolved D. The CDR3 is 11 residues long. Trimming removed 4 bases at V and 10 bases at J, with 10 bases between. Germline V gene lookup returns CDR1 LNHDA and CDR2 SQIVND (reference sequence).

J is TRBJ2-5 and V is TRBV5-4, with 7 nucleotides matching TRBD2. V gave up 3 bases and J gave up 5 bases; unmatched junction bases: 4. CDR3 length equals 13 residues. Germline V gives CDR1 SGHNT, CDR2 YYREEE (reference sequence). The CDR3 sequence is CASSWTSSETQYF. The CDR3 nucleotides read TGTGCCAGCAGCTGGACTAGTTCTGAGACCCAGTACTTC.

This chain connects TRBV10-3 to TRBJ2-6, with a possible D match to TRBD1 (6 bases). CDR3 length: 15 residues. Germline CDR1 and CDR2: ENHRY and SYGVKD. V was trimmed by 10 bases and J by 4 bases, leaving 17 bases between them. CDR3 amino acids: CASSGTTPGANVLTF. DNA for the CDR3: TGTGCCAGCTCCGGGACAACTCCCGGGGCCAACGTCCTGACTTTC.